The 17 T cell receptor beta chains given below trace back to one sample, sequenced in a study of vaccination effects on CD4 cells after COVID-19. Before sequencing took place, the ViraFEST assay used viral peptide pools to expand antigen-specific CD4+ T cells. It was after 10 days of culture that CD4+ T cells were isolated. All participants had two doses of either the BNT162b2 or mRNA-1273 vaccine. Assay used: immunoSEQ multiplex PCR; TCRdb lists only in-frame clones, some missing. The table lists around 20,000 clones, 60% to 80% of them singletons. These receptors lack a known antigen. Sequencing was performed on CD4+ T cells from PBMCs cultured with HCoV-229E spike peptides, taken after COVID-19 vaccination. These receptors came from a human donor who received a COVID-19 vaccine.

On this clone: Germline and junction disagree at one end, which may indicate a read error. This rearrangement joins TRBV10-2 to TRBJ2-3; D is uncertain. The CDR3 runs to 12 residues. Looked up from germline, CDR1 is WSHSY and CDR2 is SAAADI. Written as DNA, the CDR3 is TGCGCCAGCGGTGACCCCACAGATACGCAGTATTTT. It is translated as CASGDPTDTQYF.

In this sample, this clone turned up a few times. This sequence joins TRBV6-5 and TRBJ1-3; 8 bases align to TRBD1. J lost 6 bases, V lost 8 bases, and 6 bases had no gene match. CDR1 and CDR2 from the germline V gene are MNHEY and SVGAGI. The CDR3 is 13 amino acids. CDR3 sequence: CASRQGISNTIYF. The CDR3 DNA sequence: TGTGCCAGCCGACAGGGGATATCAAACACCATATATTTT.

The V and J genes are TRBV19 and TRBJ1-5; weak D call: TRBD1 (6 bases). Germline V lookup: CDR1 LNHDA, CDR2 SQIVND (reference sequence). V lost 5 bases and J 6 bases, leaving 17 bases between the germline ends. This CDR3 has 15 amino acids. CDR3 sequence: CASSRGQAGVQPQHF. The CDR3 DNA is TGTGCCAGTAGTCGGGGGCAGGCGGGGGTTCAGCCCCAGCATTTT. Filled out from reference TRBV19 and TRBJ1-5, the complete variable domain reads DGGITQSPKYLFRKEGQNVTLSCEQNLNHDAMYWYRQDPGQGLRLIYYSQIVNDFQKGDIAEGYSVSREKKESFPLTVTSAQKNPTAFYLCASSRGQAGVQPQHFGDGTRLSIL.

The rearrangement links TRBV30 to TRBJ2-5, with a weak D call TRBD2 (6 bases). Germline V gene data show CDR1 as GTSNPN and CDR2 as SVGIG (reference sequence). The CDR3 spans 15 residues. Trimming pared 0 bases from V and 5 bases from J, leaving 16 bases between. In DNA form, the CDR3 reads TGTGCCTGGAGTGTATTCTTACGGGGGTGGGAGACCCAGTACTTC. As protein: CAWSVFLRGWETQYF.

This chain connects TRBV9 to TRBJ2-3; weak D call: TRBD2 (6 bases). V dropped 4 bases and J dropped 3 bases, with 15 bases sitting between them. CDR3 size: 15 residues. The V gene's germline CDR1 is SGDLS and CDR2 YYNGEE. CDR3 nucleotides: TGTGCCAGCAGCCGGCGGGCGGGATCGACAGATACGCAGTATTTT. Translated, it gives CASSRRAGSTDTQYF.

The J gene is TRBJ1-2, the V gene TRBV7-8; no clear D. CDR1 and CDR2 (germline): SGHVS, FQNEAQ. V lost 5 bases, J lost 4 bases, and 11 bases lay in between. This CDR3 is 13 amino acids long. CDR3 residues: CASSPSGPYGYTF. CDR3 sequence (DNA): TGTGCCAGCAGCCCTTCGGGCCCCTATGGCTACACCTTC.

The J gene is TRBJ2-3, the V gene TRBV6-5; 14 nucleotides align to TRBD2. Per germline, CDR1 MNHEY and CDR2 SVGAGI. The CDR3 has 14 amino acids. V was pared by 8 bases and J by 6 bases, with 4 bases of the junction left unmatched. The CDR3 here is CASRLAGGLDTQYF. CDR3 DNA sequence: TGTGCCAGCCGACTAGCGGGAGGGCTCGATACGCAGTATTTT.

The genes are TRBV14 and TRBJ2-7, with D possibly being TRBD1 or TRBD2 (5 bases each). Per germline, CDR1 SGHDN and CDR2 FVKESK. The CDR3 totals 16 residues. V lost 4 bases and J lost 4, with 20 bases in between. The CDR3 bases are TGTGCCAGCAGCCCACCCGGGGCCGGAACACATTACGAGCAGTACTTC. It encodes CASSPPGAGTHYEQYF.

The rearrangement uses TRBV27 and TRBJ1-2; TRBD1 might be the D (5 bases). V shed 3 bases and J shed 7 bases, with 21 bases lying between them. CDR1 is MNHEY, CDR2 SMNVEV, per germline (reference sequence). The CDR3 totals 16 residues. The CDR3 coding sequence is TGTGCCAGCAGTTTGGAGCGAGAGGGCAGGGCGGGTGGCTACACCTTC. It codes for CASSLEREGRAGGYTF.

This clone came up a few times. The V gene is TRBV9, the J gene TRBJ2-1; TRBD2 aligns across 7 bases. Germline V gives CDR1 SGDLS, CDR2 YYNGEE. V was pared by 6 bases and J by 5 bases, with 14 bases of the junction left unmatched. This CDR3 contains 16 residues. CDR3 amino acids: CASTRVLGGGHNEQFF. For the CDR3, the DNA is TGTGCCAGCACGAGGGTGTTGGGGGGGGGACACAATGAGCAGTTCTTC.

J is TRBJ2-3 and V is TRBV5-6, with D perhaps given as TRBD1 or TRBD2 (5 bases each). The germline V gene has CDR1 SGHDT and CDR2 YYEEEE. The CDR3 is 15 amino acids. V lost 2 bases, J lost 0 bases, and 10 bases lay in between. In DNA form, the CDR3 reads TGTGCCAGCAGCTTAGTCGGGACGAGCACAGATACGCAGTATTTT. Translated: CASSLVGTSTDTQYF.

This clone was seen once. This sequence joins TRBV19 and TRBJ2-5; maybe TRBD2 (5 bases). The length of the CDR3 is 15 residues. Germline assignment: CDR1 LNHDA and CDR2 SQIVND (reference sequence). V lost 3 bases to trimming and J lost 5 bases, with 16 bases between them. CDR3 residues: CASSMFNGMRETQYF. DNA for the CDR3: TGTGCCAGTAGTATGTTCAACGGGATGAGGGAGACCCAGTACTTC.

In DNA form, the CDR3 reads TGTGCCAGTAGTATTGGGGGTAACTATGGCTACACCTTC. Its protein is CASSIGGNYGYTF. The chain links TRBV19 to TRBJ1-2; a possible D gene is TRBD1 (5 bases). CDR3 size: 13 residues. V was shortened by 3 bases and J by 1 base, with 6 bases between the two germline ends. Germline V gene sequence: CDR1 LNHDA, CDR2 SQIVND (reference sequence).

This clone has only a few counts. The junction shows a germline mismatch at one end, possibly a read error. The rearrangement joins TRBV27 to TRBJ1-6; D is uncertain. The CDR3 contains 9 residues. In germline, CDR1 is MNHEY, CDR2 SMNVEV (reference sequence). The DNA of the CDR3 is TGTGCCAGCCGTTTACCCCTCCACTTT. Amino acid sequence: CASRLPLHF.

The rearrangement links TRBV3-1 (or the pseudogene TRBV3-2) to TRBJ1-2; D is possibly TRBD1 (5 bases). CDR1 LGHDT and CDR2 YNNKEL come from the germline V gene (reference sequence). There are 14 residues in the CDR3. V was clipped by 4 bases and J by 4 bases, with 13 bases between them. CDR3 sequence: CASSLYRTSYGYTF. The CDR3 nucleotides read TGTGCCAGCAGCCTCTACAGGACCTCCTATGGCTACACCTTC.

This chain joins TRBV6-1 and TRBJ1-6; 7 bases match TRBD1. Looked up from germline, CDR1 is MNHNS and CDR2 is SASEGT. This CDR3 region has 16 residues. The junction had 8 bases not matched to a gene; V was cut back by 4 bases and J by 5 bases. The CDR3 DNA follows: TGTGCCAGCAGTGCCCCGAGACAGGGACATAATTCACCCCTCCACTTT. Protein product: CASSAPRQGHNSPLHF.

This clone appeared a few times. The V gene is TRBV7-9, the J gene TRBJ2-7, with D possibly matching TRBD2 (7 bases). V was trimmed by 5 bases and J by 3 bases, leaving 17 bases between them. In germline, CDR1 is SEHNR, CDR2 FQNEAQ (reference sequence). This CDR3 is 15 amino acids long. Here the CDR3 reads CASSPGEGFVYEQYF. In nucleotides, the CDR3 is TGTGCCAGCAGCCCAGGGGAGGGTTTCGTCTACGAGCAGTACTTC.